This TCR beta chain was identified in a study of T cells in Graves' hyperthyroidism and ophthalmopathy (dated by TCRdb to between 2017 and 2020). With regard to the full study: Peripheral blood samples were taken at initial diagnosis, before any treatment was given. To identify distinguishing TCR V-J signatures, a discovery cohort of around 98 patients was used, comprising 40 to 45 with Graves' ophthalmopathy and roughly 60 with stable Graves' hyperthyroidism. Prospective prediction of ophthalmopathy was tested in an independent validation cohort consisting of some 18 hyperthyroidism patients and more than 15 patients who later progressed to ophthalmopathy. The 75 to 100 discovery patients were randomly split 7:3 into training and test sets. In several Graves' hyperthyroidism patients, the study also compared T-cell repertoires from thyroid tissue with T-cell repertoires from blood. Following sampling, methimazole starting at 30 mg daily was given to hyperthyroidism patients, and high-dose intravenous methylprednisolone was given to ophthalmopathy patients. The paper describes TCR Vbeta CDR3 sequencing of fewer than 150 peripheral blood samples, made up of 40 to 45 ophthalmopathy patients, 70 to 75 hyperthyroidism patients and 17 progressor patients. Paper-wide results and their limitations: Most expanded thyroid clonotypes (frequency above 0.001) were also detected in blood, a finding suggesting that blood repertoires may reflect thyroid immune responses. Sample size was not statistically predetermined, and blinding of investigators to group allocation was not performed. A model built on a 13 V-J signature distinguished ophthalmopathy from stable hyperthyroidism, reaching roughly 88% sensitivity and 81% to 83% specificity in cross-validation and 80%/75% in testing. In validation, progression to ophthalmopathy was predicted by the model with about 70% sensitivity and 72.22% specificity, a median of roughly six months before onset.

The hyperthyroidism patients were between 18 and 65 years old and newly diagnosed, with a disease duration of less than 2 months. The study excluded patients with uncontrolled infections, other autoimmune diseases, pregnancy or lactation. Diagnoses were established on the basis of clinical symptoms, serum thyroxine and TRAb, thyroid ultrasound, and orbital computed tomography. Blood from progressor patients was drawn when they were first diagnosed with hyperthyroidism, before any ophthalmopathy symptoms appeared. PBMCs were separated from approximately 10 ml of fresh peripheral blood using Ficoll-Paque density gradient centrifugation. Patients classed as progressors first received a Graves' hyperthyroidism diagnosis and then went on to develop ophthalmopathy during follow-up. Total RNA was extracted using Trizol reagent, and RNA quality was assessed on an Agilent 2100 Bioanalyzer. This clonotype was counted at least ten times. Its antigen is still unknown. No base quality information exists; no much larger clone differs at one position.

TCR beta CDR3 regions were amplified from RNA transcripts. A first-round RT-PCR of the TCR CDR3 used the HTBI primer set with the Qiagen OneStep RT-PCR kit. The libraries were constructed in a second round of multiplex PCR and then size-selected and purified. Sequencing of the libraries was done on an Illumina HiSeq2000 using paired-end 100 bp reads. The paper's data handling went like this. SOAPnuke was used to process the raw data, throwing out any read that contained adapters or uncalled bases, had a mean Phred below 15, or lacked an exact constant-primer or identifier match. COPE v1.2.5 was used to merge the high-quality paired reads, and each unique nucleotide sequence was defined as a clonotype. MiTCR v1.1 was used to align the clonotypes against IMGT TRBV, TRBD and TRBJ reference segments. The analysis was restricted to V-J combinations with a frequency above 0.0001, which together covered roughly 99% of the repertoires. The TCS score was defined as the ratio of F50 (clonal expansion) to E x V (chaos), calculated using BLOSUM62-based TCRdist between CDR3 peptides within each V-J. Welch's t-statistics and random forest reduced some 510 V-J features to 10 to 15, which were used in a naive Bayes classifier (R e1071). TCRdb reworked the public reads: Q25 trimming with fastp, MiXCR clone assembly, productive beta chains retained. One record per CDR3 amino acid sequence lists the most common genes and DNA. None of the V and J calls come from the authors' own analysis; TCRdb made them. The sample table holds 250,000 to 300,000 distinct CDR3 sequences, of which more than 10% were seen once. In total, the top ten clones hold roughly 7.5% of the sample.

CDR1 MNHEY and CDR2 SVGAGI were looked up in the germline V gene. The CDR3 covers 14 residues, taking in both the cysteine and the phenylalanine. Left in the record is the CDR3 DNA by itself, 42 bases read in frame from the first base. V is shortened by 2 bases, J by 4 bases, and the region joining them spans 12 bases. Sequences were obtained from blood. This receptor chain uses TRBV6-5 and TRBJ2-7, with TRBD2 as a weak D call on 5 bases. The receptor was derived from a woman aged 25 to 45 with Graves' hyperthyroidism that later progressed to Graves' ophthalmopathy. The nucleotides are TGTGCCAGCAGTTACGATGTAAGCGGATACGAGCAGTACTTC. This sequence encodes CASSYDVSGYEQYF.